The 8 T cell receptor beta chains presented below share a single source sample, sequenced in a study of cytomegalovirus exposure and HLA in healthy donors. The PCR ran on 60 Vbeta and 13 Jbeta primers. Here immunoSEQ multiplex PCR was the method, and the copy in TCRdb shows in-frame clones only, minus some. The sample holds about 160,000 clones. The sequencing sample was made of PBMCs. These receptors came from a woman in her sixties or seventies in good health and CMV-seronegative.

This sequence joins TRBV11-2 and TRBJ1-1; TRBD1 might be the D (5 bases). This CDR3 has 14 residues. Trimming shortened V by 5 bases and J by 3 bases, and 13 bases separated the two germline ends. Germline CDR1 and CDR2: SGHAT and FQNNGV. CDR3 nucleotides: TGTGCCAGCAGCATCCCCCGGGGGTACACTGAAGCTTTCTTT. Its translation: CASSIPRGYTEAFF.

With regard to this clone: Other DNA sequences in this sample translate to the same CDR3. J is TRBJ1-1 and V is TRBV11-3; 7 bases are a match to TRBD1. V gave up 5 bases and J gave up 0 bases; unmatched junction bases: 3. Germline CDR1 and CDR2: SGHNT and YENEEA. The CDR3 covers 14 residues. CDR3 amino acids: CASSPGGMNTEAFF. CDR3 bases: TGTGCCAGCAGCCCAGGGGGGATGAACACTGAAGCTTTCTTT. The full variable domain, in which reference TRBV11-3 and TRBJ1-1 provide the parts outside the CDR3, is EAGVVQSPRYKIIEKKQPVAFWCNPISGHNTLYWYLQNLGQGPELLIRYENEEAVDDSQLPKDRFSAERLKGVDSTLKIQPAELGDSAVYLCASSPGGMNTEAFFGQGTRLTVV.

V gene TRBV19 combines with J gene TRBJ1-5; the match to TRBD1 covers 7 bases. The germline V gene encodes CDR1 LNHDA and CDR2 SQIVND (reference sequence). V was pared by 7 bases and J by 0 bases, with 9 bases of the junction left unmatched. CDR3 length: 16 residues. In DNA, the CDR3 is TGTGCCAGTATTTCCGGGACAGTATATAGCAATCAGCCCCAGCATTTT. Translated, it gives CASISGTVYSNQPQHF.

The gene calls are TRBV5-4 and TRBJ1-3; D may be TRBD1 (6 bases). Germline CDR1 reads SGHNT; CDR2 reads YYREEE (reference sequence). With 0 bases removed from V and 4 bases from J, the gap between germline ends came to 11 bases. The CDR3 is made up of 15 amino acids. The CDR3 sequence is CASSLGTENGNTIYF. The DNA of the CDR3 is TGTGCCAGCAGCTTGGGGACAGAAAACGGAAACACCATATATTTT. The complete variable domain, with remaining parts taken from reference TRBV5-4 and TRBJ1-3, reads ETGVTQSPTHLIKTRGQQVTLRCSSQSGHNTVSWYQQALGQGPQFIFQYYREEENGRGNFPPRFSGLQFPNYSSELNVNALELDDSALYLCASSLGTENGNTIYFGEGSWLTVV.

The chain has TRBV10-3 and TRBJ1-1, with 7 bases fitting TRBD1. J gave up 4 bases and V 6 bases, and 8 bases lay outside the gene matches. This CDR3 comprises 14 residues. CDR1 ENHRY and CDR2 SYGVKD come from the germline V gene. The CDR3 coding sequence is TGTGCCATCAGAACTGGGACAGCTTCCACTGAAGCTTTCTTT. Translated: CAIRTGTASTEAFF.

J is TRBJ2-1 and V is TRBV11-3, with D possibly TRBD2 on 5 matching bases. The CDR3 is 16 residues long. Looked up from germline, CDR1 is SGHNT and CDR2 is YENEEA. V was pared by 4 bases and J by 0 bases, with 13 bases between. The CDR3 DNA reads TGTGCCAGCAGCTCCTTCGCAGAGGGCTCCTACAATGAGCAGTTCTTC. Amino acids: CASSSFAEGSYNEQFF. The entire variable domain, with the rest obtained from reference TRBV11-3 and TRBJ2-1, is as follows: EAGVVQSPRYKIIEKKQPVAFWCNPISGHNTLYWYLQNLGQGPELLIRYENEEAVDDSQLPKDRFSAERLKGVDSTLKIQPAELGDSAVYLCASSSFAEGSYNEQFFGPGTRLTVL.

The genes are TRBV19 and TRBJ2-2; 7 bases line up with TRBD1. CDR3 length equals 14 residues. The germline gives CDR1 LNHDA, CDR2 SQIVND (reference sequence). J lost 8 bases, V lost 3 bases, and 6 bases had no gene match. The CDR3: CASSISAGGGELFF. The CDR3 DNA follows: TGTGCCAGTAGTATTAGTGCAGGGGGAGGGGAGCTGTTTTTT.

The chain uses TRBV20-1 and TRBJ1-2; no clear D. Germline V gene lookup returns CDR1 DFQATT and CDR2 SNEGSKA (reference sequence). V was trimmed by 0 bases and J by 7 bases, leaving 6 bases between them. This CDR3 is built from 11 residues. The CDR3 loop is CSARDLGGYTF. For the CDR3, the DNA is TGCAGTGCTAGAGATCTAGGTGGCTACACCTTC.